This T cell receptor beta chain stems from a study of blood T cell repertoires in COVID-19 (dated by TCRdb to between 2020 and 2021). For context, the study as a whole: Samples covering the acute and convalescent phases of COVID-19 were provided by collaborators in the United States, Italy and Spain. The prospective study material was composed of cDNA or gDNA derived from T cells, B-cell-depleted T cells, or PBMCs. Deeply sampled blood TCRbeta repertoires from subjects exposed to, actively infected with, or recovered from COVID-19 were included in the dataset. The repertoires were released in a freely available public database meant as a resource for research on the immune response to SARS-CoV-2. Samples came from the ongoing ImmuneRACE study (first 160 participants) plus 1,254 subjects from 6 global collaborators. The sample metadata nearly always contained a de-identified subject ID, COVID-19 status, age in years and sex. Where available, HLA class I and class II types were taken from metadata supplied by the sample provider and were not determined by assay-based typing. The investigation overall reported the following: The amount of clinical and demographic metadata varied by source and participant and was provided uncurated.

The CDR1 and CDR2 encoded by the germline V gene (reference sequence) are SEHNR and FQNEAQ. Relative to germline, V is 3 bases shorter and J is 4 bases shorter, with 10 bases between their ends. The CDR3 holds 14 amino acids from the cysteine to the phenylalanine. Just CDR3 DNA is preserved here, 42 bases in frame from base 1. TCRbeta CDR3 regions were amplified from genomic DNA using the immunoSEQ Assay, a bias-controlled multiplex PCR. The study's own analysis went as follows. The number of nucleated cells in each sample was estimated by amplification of reference gene primers within the assay. To quantify the absolute abundance of each unique TCRbeta CDR3 rearrangement, sequence reads were collapsed and filtered. Productive Simpson clonality was computed per sample as the square root of Simpson's diversity index over productive rearrangements. In its TCRdb copy, this immuneACCESS table keeps in-frame sequences only and misses some clones. Where compared with another copy, unresolved V genes explain less than half of these, and the others have no known cause. Clone size and the V and J calls come from that table; the DNA yielded D and trimming. This sample has roughly 260,000 clones in its table, and approximately 89% of those were observed once. About 9.2% of the sample is in the top ten clones.

Points on this clone: No antigen is known for it. No per-base quality is available; no much larger clone lies one base away.

Samples from volunteer blood donors who had recovered from COVID-19 were contributed by a second Seattle source. Whole blood was collected in K2EDTA tubes by collaborating institutions according to the institutions' own protocols. Collaborator samples were shipped for TCRbeta analysis as frozen whole blood, isolated PBMCs, or DNA extracted from either sample type. This TCR derives from a man between 40 and 49 years old who had recovered from COVID-19. Sequencing was performed on peripheral blood. Recombination joined TRBV7-9 with TRBJ2-1; a tentative D call is TRBD1 (6 bases match). The CDR3 protein is CASSFSDRYNEQFF. The DNA sequence follows: TGTGCCAGCAGCTTCTCCGACAGGTACAATGAGCAGTTCTTC.